Following are 3 T cell receptor beta chains from one sample sequenced in a study of radiotherapy plus CTLA-4 blockade in lung cancer. The data were produced by immunoSEQ multiplex PCR, yet TCRdb's version contains in-frame clones alone and is incomplete. The repertoire holds roughly 110,000 clones, with approximately 87% as singletons. Here the sequenced sample was peripheral blood, taken from a patient treated with radiotherapy plus ipilimumab. These receptors were taken from a human donor with non-small cell lung cancer that progressed on radiotherapy plus ipilimumab. Some clones in this sample may be carry-over from other donors' samples.

CDR3 loop: CASSQADGVGTYEQYF. DNA for the CDR3: TGCGCCAGCAGTCAAGCGGATGGGGTAGGTACCTACGAGCAGTACTTC. V and J are TRBV23-1 and TRBJ2-7; D ambiguous. TRBV23-1 is known as an ORF, though its function is uncertain. With 2 bases removed from V and 2 bases from J, the gap between germline ends came to 16 bases. The CDR3 has 16 amino acids.

This clone was recorded once. The junction differs from germline at one of its ends, possibly a read error. This chain uses TRBV5-1 with TRBJ2-3, with D possibly TRBD1 on 6 matching bases. The germline V gene encodes CDR1 SGHRS and CDR2 YFSETQ. The CDR3 covers 14 residues. The CDR3 loop is CASRSNQGLRSREF. The DNA for the CDR3 is TGCGCCAGCAGATCGAACCAGGGGCTCAGGTCTCGCGAATTT. Full variable domain (rest looked up from reference TRBV5-1 and TRBJ2-3): KAGVTQTPRYLIKTRGQQVTLSCSPISGHRSVSWYQQTPGQGLQFLFEYFSETQRNKGNFPGRFSGRQFSNSRSEMNVSTLELGDSALYLCASRSNQGLRSREFGPGTRLTVL.

The rearrangement links TRBV7-9 to TRBJ1-5; 8 bases map to TRBD1. V was clipped by 0 bases and J by 3 bases; unmatched bases: 4. Germline CDR1 reads SEHNR; CDR2 reads FQNEAQ (reference sequence). The CDR3 covers 16 residues. The CDR3 reads CASSLAGTGLNQPQHF. In DNA form, the CDR3 reads TGTGCCAGCAGCTTAGCCGGGACAGGCCTCAATCAGCCCCAGCATTTT.